The clone carrying this T cell receptor (beta chain) was seen a handful of times. Sequencing was performed with immunoSEQ multiplex PCR; in TCRdb, only in-frame clones are kept and a portion is missing. The sample gives roughly 63,000 clones, roughly 71% of which show up once; roughly 27% is in the top ten. The data derive from a study of blood T cell repertoires in COVID-19. Study overall: Researchers got acute and convalescent COVID-19 samples from the United States, Italy and Spain. The cDNA or gDNA used as material had been derived from T cells, B-cell-depleted T cells, or PBMCs.

CDR1 is MGHRA and CDR2 is YSYEKL in the germline V gene. This CDR3 has 15 residues. After removal of 4 bases from V and 8 bases from J, the junction contained 9 bases not matched to a gene. The genes are TRBV4-1 and TRBJ2-2; 8 positions agree with TRBD1. The sequence was collected from a woman older than 75 with acute or convalescent COVID-19. The sequenced sample consisted of peripheral blood. The DNA for the CDR3 is TGCGCCAGCAGCCTGGTTAGACAGGGGCGAGGGGAGCTGTTTTTT. Translated, it gives CASSLVRQGRGELFF.